The clone carrying this TCR beta chain was counted between two and nine times. Treatment here: randomized to nivolumab then ipilimumab (arm A) or the reverse (arm B). The sample originates from a study of sequential checkpoint blockade in melanoma. Study-wide background: TCRbeta immunosequencing was performed on DNA from roughly 99 pretreatment melanoma tumor samples. After nivolumab or ipilimumab alone, some 22 patients had week-13 rebiopsies.

Sequenced by immunoSEQ multiplex PCR; TCRdb stores in-frame clones only, minus some. The table has fewer than 3,500 clones, 15% to 20% seen once; the top ten hold around a quarter. The germline gives CDR1 LGHNT, CDR2 FRNRAP. This CDR3 is 14 amino acids long. The TCR originated in a human donor with melanoma. The chain employs TRBV12-5 and TRBJ2-3; possible D gene TRBD1, 5 bases. The sample here was tumor tissue (inferred from file names), taken from a patient given nivolumab and ipilimumab in sequence. CDR3 region: CASKLGVSTDTQYF. In nucleotides, the CDR3 is TGTGCCAGCAAGTTAGGGGTCAGCACAGATACGCAGTATTTT.